The 3 T cell receptor beta chains reported below all come from one sample, sequenced in a study of chemoradiotherapy in HPV16-positive cancers. Clones were read by immunoSEQ multiplex PCR, and TCRdb kept only the in-frame ones, dropping some. The table records approximately 5,700 clones, 84% of them present only once. This material consisted of tumor tissue, taken from a patient who underwent chemoradiotherapy. Receptors originate from a human donor with HPV-associated anogenital cancer.

The chain employs TRBV6-1 and TRBJ2-2, with 8 bases identical to TRBD2. The CDR3 sequence is 15 residues long. Germline loops: CDR1 MNHNS, CDR2 SASEGT. The ends lost 8 bases at V and 1 base at J; junction bases unmatched: 6. The DNA of the CDR3 is TGTGCCAGCGCATGGGCGGGGGGGAACACCGGGGAGCTGTTTTTT. It encodes CASAWAGGNTGELFF.

This clone came up once. The chain uses TRBV5-6 and TRBJ1-2; D is perhaps TRBD1 (5 bases). V lost 4 bases and J 4 bases, leaving 17 bases between the germline ends. This CDR3 is built from 15 residues. Germline V gene lookup returns CDR1 SGHDT and CDR2 YYEEEE. The DNA of the CDR3 is TGTGCCAGCAGCCCGGGGACCCCAGGAGGCTATGGCTACACCTTC. Amino acids: CASSPGTPGGYGYTF. Filled out from reference TRBV5-6 and TRBJ1-2, the complete variable domain reads DAGVTQSPTHLIKTRGQQVTLRCSPKSGHDTVSWYQQALGQGPQFIFQYYEEEERQRGNFPDRFSGHQFPNYSSELNVNALLLGDSALYLCASSPGTPGGYGYTFGSGTRLTVV.

The rearrangement links TRBV6-5 to TRBJ1-5; no firm D call. Per germline, CDR1 MNHEY and CDR2 SVGAGI. V was cut by 8 bases and J by 2 bases, with 7 bases left in between. CDR3 length: 12 amino acids. CDR3 nucleotide sequence: TGTGCCAGCGGGCCCGGCAATCAGCCCCAGCATTTT. Protein sequence: CASGPGNQPQHF.